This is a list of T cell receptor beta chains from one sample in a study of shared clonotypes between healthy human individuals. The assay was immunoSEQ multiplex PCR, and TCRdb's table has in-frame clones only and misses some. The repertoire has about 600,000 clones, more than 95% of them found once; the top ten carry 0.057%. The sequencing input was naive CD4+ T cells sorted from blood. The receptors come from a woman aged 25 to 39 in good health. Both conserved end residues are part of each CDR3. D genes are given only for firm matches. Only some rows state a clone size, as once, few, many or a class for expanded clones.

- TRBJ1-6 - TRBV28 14 TGTGCCAGCAGCCTCGGAGCGTATAATTCACCCCTCCACTTT CASSLGAYNSPLHF
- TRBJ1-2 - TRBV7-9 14 TGTGCCAGCAGCTTGATGGGGGAAGGGTATGGCTACACCTTC CASSLMGEGYGYTF
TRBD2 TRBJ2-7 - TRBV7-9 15 TGTGCCAGCAGCCCGAGGAGACTAGCGGGAGACGAGCAGTACTTC CASSPRRLAGDEQYF
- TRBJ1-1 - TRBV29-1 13 TGCAGCGTTGTAAGTTCCGTGAACACTGAAGCTTTCTTT CSVVSSVNTEAFF
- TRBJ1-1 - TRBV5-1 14 TGCGCCAGCAGCCCCCAGGGCTTGAACACTGAAGCTTTCTTT CASSPQGLNTEAFF
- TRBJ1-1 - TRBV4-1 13 TGCGCCAGCAGCCAAGATAGGGACCTTGAAGCTTTCTTT CASSQDRDLEAFF
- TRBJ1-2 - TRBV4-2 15 TGTGCCAGCAGCCAGGGGGGGACCCGAGGGCGCGGCTACACCTTC CASSQGGTRGRGYTF
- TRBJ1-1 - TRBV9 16 TGTGCCAGCAGCGTAGACCCACATAATGGGAACACTGAAGCTTTCTTT CASSVDPHNGNTEAFF
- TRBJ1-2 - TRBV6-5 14 TGTGCCAGCAGTTCCCGGACCGACCTCTACCGCTACACCTTC CASSSRTDLYRYTF
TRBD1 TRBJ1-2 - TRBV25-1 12 TGTGCCACCCGACAGGGTCCGGAGGGCTACACCTTC CATRQGPEGYTF
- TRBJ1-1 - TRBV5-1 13 TGCGCCAGCAGCACGGGGATGAACACTGAAGCTTTCTTT CASSTGMNTEAFF
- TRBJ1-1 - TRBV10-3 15 TGTGCCATCAGCGATGAGGACACCAGGAACACTGAAGCTTTCTTT CAISDEDTRNTEAFF
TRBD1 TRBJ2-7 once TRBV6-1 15 TGTGCCAGCAGTGAAGGAGGGACAGACCCCTACGAGCAGTACTTC CASSEGGTDPYEQYF
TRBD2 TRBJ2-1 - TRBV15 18 TGTGCCACCAGCGTCCCCCCGGGGCTAGCGGGACCCTACAATGAGCAGTTCTTC CATSVPPGLAGPYNEQFF
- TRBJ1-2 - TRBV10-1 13 TGCGCCAGCAGACGACAGGCGCCGAGGGGCTACACCTTC CASRRQAPRGYTF
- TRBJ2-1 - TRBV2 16 TGTGCCAGCAGTGCCATAGGTGGAGTAGGGAACAATGAGCAGTTCTTC CASSAIGGVGNNEQFF
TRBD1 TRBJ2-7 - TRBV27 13 TGTGCCAGTGCGGGACAGGGGGCCCTCGAGCAGTACTTC CASAGQGALEQYF